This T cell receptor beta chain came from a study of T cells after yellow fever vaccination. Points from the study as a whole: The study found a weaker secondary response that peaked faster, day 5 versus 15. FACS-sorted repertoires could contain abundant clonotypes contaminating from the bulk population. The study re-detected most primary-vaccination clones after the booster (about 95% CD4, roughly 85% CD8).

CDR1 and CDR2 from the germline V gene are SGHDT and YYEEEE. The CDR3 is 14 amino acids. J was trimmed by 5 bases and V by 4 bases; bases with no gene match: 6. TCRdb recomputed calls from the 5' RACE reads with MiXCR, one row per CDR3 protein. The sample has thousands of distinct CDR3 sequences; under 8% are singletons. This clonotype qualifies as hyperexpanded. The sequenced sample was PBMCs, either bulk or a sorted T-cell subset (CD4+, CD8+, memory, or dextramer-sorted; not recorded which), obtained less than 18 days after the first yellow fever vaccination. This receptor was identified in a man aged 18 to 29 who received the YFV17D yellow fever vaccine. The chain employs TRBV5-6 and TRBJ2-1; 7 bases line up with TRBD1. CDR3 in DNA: TGTGCCAGCAGCCCGCCGGGACAGCACAATGAGCAGTTCTTC. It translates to CASSPPGQHNEQFF.